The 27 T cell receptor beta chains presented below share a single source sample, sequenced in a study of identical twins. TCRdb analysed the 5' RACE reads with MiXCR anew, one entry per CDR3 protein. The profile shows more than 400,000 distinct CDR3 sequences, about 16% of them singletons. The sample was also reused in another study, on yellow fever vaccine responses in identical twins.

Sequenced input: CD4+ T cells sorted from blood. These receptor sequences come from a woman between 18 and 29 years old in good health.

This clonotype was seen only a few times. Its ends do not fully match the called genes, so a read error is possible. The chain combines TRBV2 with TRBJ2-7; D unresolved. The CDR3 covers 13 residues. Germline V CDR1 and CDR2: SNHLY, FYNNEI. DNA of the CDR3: TGTGCCAGCAGAGAAGGGTGGGGTTACGAGCAGTACTTC. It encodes CASREGWGYEQYF.

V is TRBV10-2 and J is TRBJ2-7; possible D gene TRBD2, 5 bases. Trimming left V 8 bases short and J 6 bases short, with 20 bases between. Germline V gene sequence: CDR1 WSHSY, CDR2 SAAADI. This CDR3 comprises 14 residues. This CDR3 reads CASVSGNGLGEQYF. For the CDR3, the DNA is TGCGCCAGCGTCTCGGGGAACGGCCTCGGCGAGCAGTACTTC.

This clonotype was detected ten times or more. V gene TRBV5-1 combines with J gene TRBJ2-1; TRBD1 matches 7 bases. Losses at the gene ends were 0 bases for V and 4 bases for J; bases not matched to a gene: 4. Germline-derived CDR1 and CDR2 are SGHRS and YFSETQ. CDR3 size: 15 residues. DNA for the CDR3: TGCGCCAGCAGCTTGGCCCTGACAGGGTACAATGAGCAGTTCTTC. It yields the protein CASSLALTGYNEQFF.

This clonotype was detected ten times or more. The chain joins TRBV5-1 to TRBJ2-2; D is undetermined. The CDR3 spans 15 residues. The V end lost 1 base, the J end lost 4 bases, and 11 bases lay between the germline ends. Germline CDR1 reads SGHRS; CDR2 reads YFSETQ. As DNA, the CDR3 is TGCGCCAGCAGCTTGTTGGCAGGAATCACCGGGGAGCTGTTTTTT. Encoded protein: CASSLLAGITGELFF.

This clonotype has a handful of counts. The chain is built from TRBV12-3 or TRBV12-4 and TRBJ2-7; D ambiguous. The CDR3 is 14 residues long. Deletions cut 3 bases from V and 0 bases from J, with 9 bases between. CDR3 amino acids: CASSFRYSSYEQYF. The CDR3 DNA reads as TGTGCCAGCAGTTTCCGTTATAGCTCCTACGAGCAGTACTTC.

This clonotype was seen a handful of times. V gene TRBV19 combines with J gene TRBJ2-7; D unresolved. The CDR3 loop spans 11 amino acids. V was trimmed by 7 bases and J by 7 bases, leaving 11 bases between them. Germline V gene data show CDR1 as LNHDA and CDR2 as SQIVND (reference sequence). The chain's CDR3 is CASTSTTEQYF. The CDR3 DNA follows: TGTGCCAGTACTTCGACCACGGAGCAGTACTTC.

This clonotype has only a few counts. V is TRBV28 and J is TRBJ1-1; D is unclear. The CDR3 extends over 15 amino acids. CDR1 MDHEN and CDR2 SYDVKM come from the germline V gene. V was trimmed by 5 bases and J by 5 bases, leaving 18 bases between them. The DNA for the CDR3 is TGTGCCAGCAGTGCCCCGCGGGTCCTGGGGACTGAAGCTTTCTTT. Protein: CASSAPRVLGTEAFF.

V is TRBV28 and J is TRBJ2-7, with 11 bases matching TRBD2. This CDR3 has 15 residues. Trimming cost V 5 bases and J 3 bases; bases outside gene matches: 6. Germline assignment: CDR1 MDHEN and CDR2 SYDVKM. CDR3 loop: CASSDSGRVNYEQYF. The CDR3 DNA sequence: TGTGCCAGCAGTGATAGCGGGAGGGTTAACTACGAGCAGTACTTC.

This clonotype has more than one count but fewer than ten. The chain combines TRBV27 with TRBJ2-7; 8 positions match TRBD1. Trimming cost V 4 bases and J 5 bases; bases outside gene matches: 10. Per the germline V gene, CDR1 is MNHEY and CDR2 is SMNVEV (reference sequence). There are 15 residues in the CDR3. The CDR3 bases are TGTGCCAGCAGTTACCTCAGGGGGCTGGTGAACGAGCAGTACTTC. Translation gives CASSYLRGLVNEQYF.

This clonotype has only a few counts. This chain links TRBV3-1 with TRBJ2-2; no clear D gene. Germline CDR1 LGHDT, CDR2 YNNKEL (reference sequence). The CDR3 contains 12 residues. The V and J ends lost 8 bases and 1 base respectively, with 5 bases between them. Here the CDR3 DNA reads TGTGCCAGCTTGGGGAACACCGGGGAGCTGTTTTTT. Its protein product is CASLGNTGELFF.

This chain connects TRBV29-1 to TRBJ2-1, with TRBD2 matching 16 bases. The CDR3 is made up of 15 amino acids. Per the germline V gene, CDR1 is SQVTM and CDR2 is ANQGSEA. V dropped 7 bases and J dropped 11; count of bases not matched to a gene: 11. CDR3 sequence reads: CSAGLAGGPGDQQFF. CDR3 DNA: TGCAGCGCGGGACTAGCGGGAGGGCCGGGGGATCAGCAGTTCTTC.

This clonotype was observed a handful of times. CDR3 protein: CSVPREGSQETQYF. The CDR3 DNA reads as TGCAGCGTCCCTCGGGAGGGTAGCCAAGAGACCCAGTACTTC. This chain uses TRBV29-1 with TRBJ2-5; 8 nucleotides agree with TRBD2. The CDR3 covers 14 residues. V gave up 6 bases and J gave up 1 base; unmatched junction bases: 7. Germline loops: CDR1 SQVTM, CDR2 ANQGSEA.

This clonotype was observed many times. CDR3 loop: CASSLSSGSYNEQFF. In DNA, the CDR3 is TGTGCCAGCAGCTTAAGTAGCGGCTCCTACAATGAGCAGTTCTTC. This chain joins TRBV7-3 and TRBJ2-1; D possibly corresponds to TRBD2 (6 bases). With 1 base removed from V and 0 bases from J, the gap between germline ends came to 7 bases. This CDR3 has 15 amino acids. Germline CDR1 reads SGHTA; CDR2 reads FQGTGA.

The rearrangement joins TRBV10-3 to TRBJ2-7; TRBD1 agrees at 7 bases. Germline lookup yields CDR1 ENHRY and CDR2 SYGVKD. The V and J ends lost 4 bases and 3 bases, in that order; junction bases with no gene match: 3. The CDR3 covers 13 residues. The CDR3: CAISAGQDYEQYF. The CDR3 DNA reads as TGTGCCATCAGTGCCGGACAGGACTACGAGCAGTACTTC.

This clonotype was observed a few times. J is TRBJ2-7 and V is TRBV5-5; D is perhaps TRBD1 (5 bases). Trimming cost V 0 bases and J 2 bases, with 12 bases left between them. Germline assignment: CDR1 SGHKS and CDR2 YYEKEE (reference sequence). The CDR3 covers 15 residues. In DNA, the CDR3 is TGTGCCAGCAGCTTGGCAAAGGGGTCTACCTACGAGCAGTACGTC. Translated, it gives CASSLAKGSTYEQYV.

The CDR3 DNA follows: TGCGCCAGCAGCTTGAATTCGGTGGGCACTGAAGCTTTCTTT. It encodes CASSLNSVGTEAFF. The V call is TRBV5-1, the J call TRBJ1-1; D is ambiguous. In germline, CDR1 is SGHRS, CDR2 YFSETQ. The CDR3 is 14 residues long. Trimming cost V 1 base and J 4 bases, with 11 bases left between them.

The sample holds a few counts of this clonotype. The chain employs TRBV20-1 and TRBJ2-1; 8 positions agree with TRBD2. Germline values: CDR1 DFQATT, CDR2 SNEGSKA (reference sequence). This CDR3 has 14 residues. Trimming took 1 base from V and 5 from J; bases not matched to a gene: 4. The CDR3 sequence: CSARAGGANNEQFF. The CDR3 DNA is TGCAGTGCTAGAGCCGGGGGGGCTAACAATGAGCAGTTCTTC.

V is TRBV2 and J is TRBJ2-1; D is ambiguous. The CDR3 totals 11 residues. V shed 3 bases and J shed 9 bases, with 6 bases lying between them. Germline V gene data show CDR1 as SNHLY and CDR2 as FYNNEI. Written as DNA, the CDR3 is TGTGCCAGCAGTGACTCGTCTGAGCAGTTCTTC. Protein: CASSDSSEQFF.

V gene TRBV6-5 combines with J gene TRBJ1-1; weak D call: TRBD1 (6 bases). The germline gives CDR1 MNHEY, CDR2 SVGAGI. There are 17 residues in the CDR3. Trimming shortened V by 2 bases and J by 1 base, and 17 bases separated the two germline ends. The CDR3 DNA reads TGTGCCAGCAGTTACGGGCTGGGGGCCTCTGAGAACACTGAAGCTTTCTTT. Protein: CASSYGLGASENTEAFF.

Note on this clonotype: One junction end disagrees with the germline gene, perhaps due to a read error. The CDR3 reads CASSLDRGLSNQPQHF. For the CDR3, the DNA is TGTGCCAGTAGTCTAGACAGGGGGCTTAGCAATCAGCCCCAGCATTTT. This chain connects TRBV19 to TRBJ1-5; 10 bases fit TRBD1. CDR3 length: 16 residues. CDR1 is LNHDA, CDR2 SQIVND, per germline (reference sequence).

In DNA, the CDR3 is TGTGCCAGCAGCCGCACCAGGGTGTCCACAGATACGCAGTATTTT. It is translated as CASSRTRVSTDTQYF. V gene TRBV12-3 or TRBV12-4 combines with J gene TRBJ2-3; D is perhaps TRBD1 (5 bases). The CDR3 length is 15 residues. Trimming shortened V by 6 bases and J by 2 bases, and 15 bases separated the two germline ends.

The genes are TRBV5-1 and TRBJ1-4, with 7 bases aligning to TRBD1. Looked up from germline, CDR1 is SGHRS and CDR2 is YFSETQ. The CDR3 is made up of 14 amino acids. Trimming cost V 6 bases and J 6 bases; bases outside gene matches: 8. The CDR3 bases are TGCGCCAGCACCCGAGGGGGCGATGATGAAAAACTGTTTTTT. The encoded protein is CASTRGGDDEKLFF.

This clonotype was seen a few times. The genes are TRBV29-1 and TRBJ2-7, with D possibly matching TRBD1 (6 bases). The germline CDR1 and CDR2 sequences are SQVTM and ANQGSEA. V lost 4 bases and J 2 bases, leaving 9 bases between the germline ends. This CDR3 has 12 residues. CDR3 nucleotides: TGCAGCGTTGGCAGGGACACCTACGAGCAGTACTTC. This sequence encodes CSVGRDTYEQYF.

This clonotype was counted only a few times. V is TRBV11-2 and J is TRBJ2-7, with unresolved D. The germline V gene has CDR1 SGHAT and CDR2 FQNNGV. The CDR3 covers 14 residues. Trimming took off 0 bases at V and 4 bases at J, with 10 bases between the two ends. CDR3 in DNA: TGTGCCAGCAGCTTAGATACCGGAGTTTACGAGCAGTACGTC. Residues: CASSLDTGVYEQYV.

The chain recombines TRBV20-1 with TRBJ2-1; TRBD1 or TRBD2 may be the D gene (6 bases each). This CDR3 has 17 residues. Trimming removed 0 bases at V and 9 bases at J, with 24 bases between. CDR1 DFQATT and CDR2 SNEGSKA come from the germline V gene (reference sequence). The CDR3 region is CSARDRGRQGSSGEQFF. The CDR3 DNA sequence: TGCAGTGCTAGAGATCGGGGGAGGCAGGGGAGTTCCGGTGAGCAGTTCTTC.

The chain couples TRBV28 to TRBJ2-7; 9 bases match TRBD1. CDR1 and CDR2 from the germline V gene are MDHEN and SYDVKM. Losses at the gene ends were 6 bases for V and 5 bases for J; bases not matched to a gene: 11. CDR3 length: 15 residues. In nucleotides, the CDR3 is TGTGCCAGCAGCGCAGGACAGGGGAGAAAGAACGAGCAGTACGTC. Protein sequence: CASSAGQGRKNEQYV.

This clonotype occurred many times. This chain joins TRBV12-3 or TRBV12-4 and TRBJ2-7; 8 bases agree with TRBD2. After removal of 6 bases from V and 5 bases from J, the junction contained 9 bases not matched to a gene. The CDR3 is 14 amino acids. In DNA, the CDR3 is TGTGCCAGCAGCCCTCTCGGGGGGGCTCACGAGCAGTACGTC. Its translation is CASSPLGGAHEQYV.